This record covers a single T cell receptor beta chain. The antigen is undetermined. CDR1 is SGHRS and CDR2 is YFSETQ in the germline V gene. There are 16 residues in the CDR3. The V end lost 0 bases, the J end lost 2 bases, and 13 bases lay between the germline ends. Only in-frame clones appear in the TCRdb table, and some are missing; sequencing was by immunoSEQ multiplex PCR. The repertoire holds over 40,000 clones, with roughly 83% as singletons. This sample was taken from a study of graft-versus-host responses after intestinal transplantation. The sequencing here drew on unstimulated CD4+ T cells sorted from spleen or lymph node cells, taken before transplant. The chain couples TRBV5-1 to TRBJ2-3; D not resolved. The TCR was taken from a human donor who was the organ donor for an intestinal transplant. The CDR3 loop reads CASSLDQSRSTDTQYF. The CDR3 nucleotides read TGCGCCAGCAGCTTGGACCAGTCAAGGTCCACAGATACGCAGTATTTT.